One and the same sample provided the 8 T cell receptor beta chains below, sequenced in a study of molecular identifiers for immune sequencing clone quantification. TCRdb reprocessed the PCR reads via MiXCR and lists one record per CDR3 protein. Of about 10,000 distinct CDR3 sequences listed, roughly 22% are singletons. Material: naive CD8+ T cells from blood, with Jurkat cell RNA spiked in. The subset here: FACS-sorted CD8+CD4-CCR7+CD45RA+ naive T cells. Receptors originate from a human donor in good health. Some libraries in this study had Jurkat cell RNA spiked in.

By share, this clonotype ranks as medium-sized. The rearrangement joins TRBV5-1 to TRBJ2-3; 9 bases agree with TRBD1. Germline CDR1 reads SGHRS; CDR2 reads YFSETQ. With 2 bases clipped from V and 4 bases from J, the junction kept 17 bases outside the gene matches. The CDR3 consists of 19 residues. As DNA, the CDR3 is TGCGCCAGCAGCTTAATTCTAACCTTCCGGGACAGGGACTCAGATACGCAGTATTTT. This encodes CASSLILTFRDRDSDTQYF.

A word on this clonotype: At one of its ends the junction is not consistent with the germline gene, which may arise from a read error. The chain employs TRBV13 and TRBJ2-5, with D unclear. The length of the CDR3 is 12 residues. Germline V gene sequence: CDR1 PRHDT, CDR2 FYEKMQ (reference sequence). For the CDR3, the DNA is TGTGCCAGCAGCTTAAGGATAGAGGCCCAGTACTTC. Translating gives CASSLRIEAQYF.

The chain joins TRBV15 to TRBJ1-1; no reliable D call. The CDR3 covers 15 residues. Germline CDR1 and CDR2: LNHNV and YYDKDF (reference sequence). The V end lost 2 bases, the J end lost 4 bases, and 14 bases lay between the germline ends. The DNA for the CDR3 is TGTGCCACCAGCAGATTTAGAGGGATGATCACTGAAGCTTTCTTT. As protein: CATSRFRGMITEAFF.

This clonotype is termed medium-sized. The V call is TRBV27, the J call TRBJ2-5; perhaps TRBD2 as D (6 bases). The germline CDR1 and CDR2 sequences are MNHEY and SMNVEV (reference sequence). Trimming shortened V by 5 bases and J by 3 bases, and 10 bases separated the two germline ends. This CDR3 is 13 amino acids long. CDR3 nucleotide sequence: TGTGCCAGCAGTCTAGCGAGAAAAGAGACCCAGTACTTC. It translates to CASSLARKETQYF.

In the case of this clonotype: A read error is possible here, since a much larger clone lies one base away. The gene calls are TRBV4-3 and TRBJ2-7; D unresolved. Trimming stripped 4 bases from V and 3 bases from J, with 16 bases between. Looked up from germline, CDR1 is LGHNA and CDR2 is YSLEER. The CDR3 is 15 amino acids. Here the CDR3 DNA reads TGCGCCAGCAGCCGCGACCTCACAGCTTACTACGAGCAGTACTTC. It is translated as CASSRDLTAYYEQYF.

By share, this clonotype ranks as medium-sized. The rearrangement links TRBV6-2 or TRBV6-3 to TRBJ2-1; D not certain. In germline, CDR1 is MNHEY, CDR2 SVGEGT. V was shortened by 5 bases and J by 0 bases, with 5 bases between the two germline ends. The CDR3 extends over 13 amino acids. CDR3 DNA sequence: TGTGCCAGCAGTGAGAGCTCCTACAATGAGCAGTTCTTC. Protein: CASSESSYNEQFF.

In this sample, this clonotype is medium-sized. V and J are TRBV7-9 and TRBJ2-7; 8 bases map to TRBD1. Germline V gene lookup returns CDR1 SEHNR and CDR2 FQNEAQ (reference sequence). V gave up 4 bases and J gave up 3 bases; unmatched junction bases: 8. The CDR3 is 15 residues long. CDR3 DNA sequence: TGTGCCAGCAGCTCTGGACAGGGAATCCACTACGAGCAGTACTTC. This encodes CASSSGQGIHYEQYF.

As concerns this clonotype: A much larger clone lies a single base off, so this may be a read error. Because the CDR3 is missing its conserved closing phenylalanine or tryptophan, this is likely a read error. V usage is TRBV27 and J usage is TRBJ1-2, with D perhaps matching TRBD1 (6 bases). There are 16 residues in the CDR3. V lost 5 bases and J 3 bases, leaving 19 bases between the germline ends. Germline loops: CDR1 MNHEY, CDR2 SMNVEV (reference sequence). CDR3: CASSLTPPTGYYGYTV. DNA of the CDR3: TGTGCCAGCAGTCTCACCCCCCCGACAGGCTACTATGGCTACACCGTC.